The next 18 T cell receptor beta chains were all read from a single sample in a study of cytomegalovirus exposure and HLA in healthy donors. The PCR had 60 Vbeta and 13 Jbeta primers. Profiled with immunoSEQ multiplex PCR; TCRdb holds only in-frame clones, not every one. The table includes about 120,000 clones, over 60% detected once. The sample consisted of PBMCs. The receptor source for this set is a woman aged 35 to 49 in good health and CMV-seropositive.

This clone was detected once. The genes are TRBV13 and TRBJ1-3; D uncertain. CDR3 length equals 17 residues. The V gene lost 0 bases and the J gene lost 0 bases, with 12 bases spanning the gap. Looked up from germline, CDR1 is PRHDT and CDR2 is FYEKMQ (reference sequence). The CDR3 bases are TGTGCCAGCAGCTTAGGCCTTTACAGCTACTCTGGAAACACCATATATTTT. As protein: CASSLGLYSYSGNTIYF.

V gene TRBV19 combines with J gene TRBJ2-2, with D perhaps TRBD1 (5 bases). CDR1 is LNHDA, CDR2 SQIVND, per germline (reference sequence). The CDR3 spans 16 residues. The V and J ends lost 3 bases and 0 bases respectively, with 11 bases between them. CDR3 sequence (DNA): TGTGCCAGTAGTATGCCCCAGGGAACGAACACCGGGGAGCTGTTTTTT. Its translation is CASSMPQGTNTGELFF.

V usage is TRBV30 and J usage is TRBJ2-5; D possibly corresponds to TRBD2 (6 bases). This CDR3 has 11 residues. V dropped 5 bases and J dropped 11 bases, with 15 bases sitting between them. Germline V gene sequence: CDR1 GTSNPN, CDR2 SVGIG (reference sequence). The CDR3 loop is CAWGGWGEQYF. Here the CDR3 DNA reads TGTGCCTGGGGGGGTTGGGGGGAGCAGTACTTC.

The chain joins TRBV29-1 to TRBJ2-3; 8 bases fit TRBD2. The CDR3 extends over 12 amino acids. The ends lost 6 bases at V and 3 bases at J; junction bases unmatched: 2. From germline, CDR1 is SQVTM and CDR2 ANQGSEA. The CDR3 DNA sequence: TGCAGCGTCCGGGGGGGGACAGATACGCAGTATTTT. Amino acids: CSVRGGTDTQYF.

Only one count was recorded for this clone. This chain links TRBV5-4 with TRBJ1-3; D is unresolved. Per the germline V gene, CDR1 is SGHNT and CDR2 is YYREEE (reference sequence). V lost 3 bases and J lost 4, with 14 bases in between. CDR3 length: 15 amino acids. The CDR3 DNA is TGTGCCAGCAGCTCGCGGGGAAAAGGGGGAAACACCATATATTTT. It encodes CASSSRGKGGNTIYF.

The chain carries TRBV4-1 and TRBJ2-5; 11 nucleotides line up with TRBD1. The J call may be wrong; the DNA end is better matched by TRBJ2-7. CDR1 and CDR2 (germline): MGHRA, YSYEKL. CDR3 size: 15 residues. CDR3 DNA: TGCGCCAGCAGCCAGGTAGGACAGGGGGCCCGCGAGCAGTACTTC. Its protein is CASSQVGQGAREQYF.

The rearrangement uses TRBV13 and TRBJ1-6, with TRBD1 identical over 7 bases. The ends lost 5 bases at V and 2 bases at J; junction bases unmatched: 12. CDR1 PRHDT and CDR2 FYEKMQ come from the germline V gene (reference sequence). This CDR3 is 18 amino acids long. CDR3 residues: CASSPALGDSTYNSPLHF. Written as DNA, the CDR3 is TGTGCCAGCAGCCCTGCGTTAGGGGACAGTACCTATAATTCACCCCTCCACTTT. Drawing the rest from reference TRBV13 and TRBJ1-6, the complete variable domain is AAGVIQSPRHLIKEKRETATLKCYPIPRHDTVYWYQQGPGQDPQFLISFYEKMQSDKGSIPDRFSAQQFSDYHSELNMSSLELGDSALYFCASSPALGDSTYNSPLHFGNGTRLTVT.

This rearrangement joins TRBV30 to TRBJ1-1; a weak D match, TRBD1 (6 bases). Germline V gene data show CDR1 as GTSNPN and CDR2 as SVGIG (reference sequence). V dropped 4 bases and J dropped 6 bases, with 9 bases sitting between them. This CDR3 region has 11 residues. In DNA form, the CDR3 reads TGTGCCTGGATTACAGGGTCTGAAGCTTTCTTT. Amino acids: CAWITGSEAFF.

The chain combines TRBV2 with TRBJ1-2, with 9 positions matching TRBD1. The germline gives CDR1 SNHLY, CDR2 FYNNEI. V shed 4 bases and J 6 bases; nucleotides not matched to a gene: 9. This CDR3 is built from 15 residues. This CDR3 is CASSGPPGTGNGYTF. CDR3 nucleotides: TGTGCCAGCAGTGGACCCCCCGGGACAGGGAATGGCTACACCTTC.

The CDR3 DNA follows: TGTGCCAGCAGCTTCAGACAGGGAGACACCATATATTTT. The encoded protein is CASSFRQGDTIYF. The gene calls are TRBV9 and TRBJ1-3; 7 bases agree with TRBD1. V dropped 4 bases and J dropped 8; count of bases not matched to a gene: 6. Per the germline V gene, CDR1 is SGDLS and CDR2 is YYNGEE. The CDR3 contains 13 residues.

The chain employs TRBV6-5 and TRBJ2-2; 10 nucleotides agree with TRBD1. There are 14 residues in the CDR3. The trim removed 5 bases at V and 4 bases at J, leaving 1 base unmatched. Germline V gives CDR1 MNHEY, CDR2 SVGAGI. The CDR3 nucleotides read TGTGCCAGCAGTCGGACAGGGGGCACCGGGGAGCTGTTTTTT. This encodes CASSRTGGTGELFF.

The gene calls are TRBV7-6 and TRBJ2-5; TRBD2 matches 7 bases. The CDR3 runs 18 residues. Germline V gives CDR1 SGHVS, CDR2 FNYEAQ. V trimming: 1 base; J trimming: 5 bases; junction bases outside the gene matches: 16. This chain's CDR3 is CASSLGMRGLPSRETQYF. DNA for the CDR3: TGTGCCAGCAGCTTAGGAATGAGGGGACTACCCTCTCGGGAGACCCAGTACTTC.

The chain combines TRBV19 with TRBJ1-2; D may be TRBD1 (6 bases). The CDR3 has 13 amino acids. Trimming shortened V by 5 bases and J by 5 bases, and 12 bases separated the two germline ends. Germline V gives CDR1 LNHDA, CDR2 SQIVND (reference sequence). CDR3 sequence (DNA): TGTGCCAGTAGTGTGACAGGAGAATATGGCTACACCTTC. Translation: CASSVTGEYGYTF.

CDR3: CASSLDGSGYFSGANVLTF. CDR3 DNA: TGCGCCAGCAGCTTGGATGGGTCAGGCTACTTCTCTGGGGCCAACGTCCTGACTTTC. The chain couples TRBV5-1 to TRBJ2-6; D not certain. V dropped 0 bases and J dropped 0 bases, with 16 bases sitting between them. There are 19 residues in the CDR3. Germline-derived CDR1 and CDR2 are SGHRS and YFSETQ.

The chain links TRBV5-5 to TRBJ2-3; tentative D call: TRBD2 (6 bases). The CDR3 covers 15 residues. V shed 0 bases and J shed 1 base, with 9 bases lying between them. Germline loops: CDR1 SGHKS, CDR2 YYEKEE (reference sequence). The CDR3 coding sequence is TGTGCCAGCAGCTTGGCGTGGGGGGGCACAGATACGCAGTATTTT. Translated: CASSLAWGGTDTQYF. The whole variable domain, remainder taken from reference TRBV5-5 and TRBJ2-3, is DAGVTQSPTHLIKTRGQQVTLRCSPISGHKSVSWYQQVLGQGPQFIFQYYEKEERGRGNFPDRFSARQFPNYSSELNVNALLLGDSALYLCASSLAWGGTDTQYFGPGTRLTVL.

The rearrangement uses TRBV9 and TRBJ2-3; D perhaps matches TRBD2 (6 bases). Germline-derived CDR1 and CDR2 are SGDLS and YYNGEE. CDR3 size: 17 residues. V lost 0 bases and J lost 0, with 14 bases in between. The CDR3 region has the DNA TGTGCCAGCAGCGTAGGTGTCGGCGGGATGAGCACAGATACGCAGTATTTT. Its translation: CASSVGVGGMSTDTQYF. The complete variable domain, with remaining parts taken from reference TRBV9 and TRBJ2-3, reads DSGVTQTPKHLITATGQRVTLRCSPRSGDLSVYWYQQSLDQGLQFLIQYYNGEERAKGNILERFSAQQFPDLHSELNLSSLELGDSALYFCASSVGVGGMSTDTQYFGPGTRLTVL.

The CDR3 nucleotides read TGTGCCTGGAGTGCAAGGGGCGGAGAGACCCAGTACTTC. Protein sequence: CAWSARGGETQYF. The chain uses TRBV30 and TRBJ2-5, with a weak D call TRBD1 (5 bases). CDR1 and CDR2 from the germline V gene are GTSNPN and SVGIG (reference sequence). The ends were cut back, 1 base at V and 4 bases at J, with 10 bases in the middle. The CDR3 extends over 13 amino acids.

The chain uses TRBV6-1 and TRBJ2-7, with TRBD1 matching 7 bases. Germline CDR1 MNHNS, CDR2 SASEGT. The CDR3 extends over 16 amino acids. J lost 5 bases, V lost 2 bases, and 12 bases had no gene match. CDR3 residues: CASSEPLSTGFHEQYF. The CDR3 coding sequence is TGTGCCAGCAGTGAACCCCTGTCGACAGGGTTCCACGAGCAGTACTTC.